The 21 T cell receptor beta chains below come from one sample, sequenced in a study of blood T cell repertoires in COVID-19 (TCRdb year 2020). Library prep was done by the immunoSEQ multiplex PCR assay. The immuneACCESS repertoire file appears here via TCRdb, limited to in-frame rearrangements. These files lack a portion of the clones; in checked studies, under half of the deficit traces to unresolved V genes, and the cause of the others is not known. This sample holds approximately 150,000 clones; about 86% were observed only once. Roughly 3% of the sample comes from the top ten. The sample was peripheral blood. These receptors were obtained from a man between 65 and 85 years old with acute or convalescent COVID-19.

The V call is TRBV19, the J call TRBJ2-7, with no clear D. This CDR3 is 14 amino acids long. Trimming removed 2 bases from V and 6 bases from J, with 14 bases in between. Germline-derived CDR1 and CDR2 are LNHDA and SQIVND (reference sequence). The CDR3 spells CASSISTDLGEQYF. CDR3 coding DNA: TGTGCCAGTAGTATAAGTACAGACCTCGGCGAGCAGTACTTC.

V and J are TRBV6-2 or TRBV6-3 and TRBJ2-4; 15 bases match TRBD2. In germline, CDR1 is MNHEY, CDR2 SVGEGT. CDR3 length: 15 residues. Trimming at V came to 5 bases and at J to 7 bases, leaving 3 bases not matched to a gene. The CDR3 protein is CASSGLAGGPNIQYF. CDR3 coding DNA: TGTGCCAGCAGTGGACTAGCGGGAGGGCCCAACATTCAGTACTTC.

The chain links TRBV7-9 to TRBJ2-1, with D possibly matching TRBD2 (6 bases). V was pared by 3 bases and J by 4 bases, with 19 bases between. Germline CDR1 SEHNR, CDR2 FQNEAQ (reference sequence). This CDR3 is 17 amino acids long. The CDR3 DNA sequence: TGTGCCAGCAGCTTCCCTAGGAGGGTAAGCCCTTACAATGAGCAGTTCTTC. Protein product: CASSFPRRVSPYNEQFF.

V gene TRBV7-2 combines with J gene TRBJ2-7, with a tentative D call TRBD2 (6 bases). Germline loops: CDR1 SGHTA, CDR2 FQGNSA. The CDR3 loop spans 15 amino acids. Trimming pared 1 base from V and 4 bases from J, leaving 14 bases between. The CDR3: CASSLVGGATYEQYF. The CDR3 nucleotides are TGTGCCAGCAGCTTAGTTGGCGGGGCGACTTACGAGCAGTACTTC.

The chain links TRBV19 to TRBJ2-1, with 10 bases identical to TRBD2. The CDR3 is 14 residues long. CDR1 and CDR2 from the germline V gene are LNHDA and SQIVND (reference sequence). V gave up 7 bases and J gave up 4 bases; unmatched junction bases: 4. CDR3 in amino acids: CASKLAGPYNEQFF. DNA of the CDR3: TGTGCCAGTAAACTAGCGGGACCTTACAATGAGCAGTTCTTC.

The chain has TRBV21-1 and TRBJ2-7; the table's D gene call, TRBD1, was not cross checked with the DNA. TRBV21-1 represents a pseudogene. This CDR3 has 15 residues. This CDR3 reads CASSKRDRISYEQYF. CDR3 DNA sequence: TGTGCCAGCAGCAAAAGGGACAGGATCTCCTACGAGCAGTACTTC.

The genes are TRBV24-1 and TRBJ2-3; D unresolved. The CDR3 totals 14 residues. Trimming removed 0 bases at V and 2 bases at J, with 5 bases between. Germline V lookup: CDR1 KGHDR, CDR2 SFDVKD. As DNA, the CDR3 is TGTGCCACCAGTGATTTGGAGGTCACAGATACGCAGTATTTT. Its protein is CATSDLEVTDTQYF.

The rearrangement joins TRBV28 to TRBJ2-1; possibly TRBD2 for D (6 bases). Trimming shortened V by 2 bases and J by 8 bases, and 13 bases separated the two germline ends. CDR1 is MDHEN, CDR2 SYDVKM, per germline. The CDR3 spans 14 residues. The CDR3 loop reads CASSLIAEADEQFF. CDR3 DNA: TGTGCCAGCAGTTTAATAGCGGAGGCGGATGAGCAGTTCTTC.

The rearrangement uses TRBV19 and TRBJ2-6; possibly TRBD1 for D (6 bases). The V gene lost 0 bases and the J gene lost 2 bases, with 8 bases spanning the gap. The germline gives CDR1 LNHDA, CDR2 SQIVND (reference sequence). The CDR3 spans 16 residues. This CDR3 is CASSIDRGTGANVLTF. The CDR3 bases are TGTGCCAGTAGTATAGACAGGGGAACTGGGGCCAACGTCCTGACTTTC.

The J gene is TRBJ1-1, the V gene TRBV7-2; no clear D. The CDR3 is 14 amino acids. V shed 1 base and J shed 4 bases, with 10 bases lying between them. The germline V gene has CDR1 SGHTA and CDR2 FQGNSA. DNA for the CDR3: TGTGCCAGCAGCTTAGTTTGGGGAGGCACTGAAGCTTTCTTT. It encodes CASSLVWGGTEAFF.

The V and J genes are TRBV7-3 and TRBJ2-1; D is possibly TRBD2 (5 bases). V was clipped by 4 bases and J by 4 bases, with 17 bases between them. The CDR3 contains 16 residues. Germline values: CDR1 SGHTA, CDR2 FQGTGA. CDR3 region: CASSSPTVAPYNEQFF. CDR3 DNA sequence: TGTGCCAGCAGCTCTCCTACAGTAGCGCCATACAATGAGCAGTTCTTC. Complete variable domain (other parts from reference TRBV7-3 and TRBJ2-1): GAGVSQTPSNKVTEKGKYVELRCDPISGHTALYWYRQSLGQGPEFLIYFQGTGAADDSGLPNDRFFAVRPEGSVSTLKIQRTERGDSAVYLCASSSPTVAPYNEQFFGPGTRLTVL.

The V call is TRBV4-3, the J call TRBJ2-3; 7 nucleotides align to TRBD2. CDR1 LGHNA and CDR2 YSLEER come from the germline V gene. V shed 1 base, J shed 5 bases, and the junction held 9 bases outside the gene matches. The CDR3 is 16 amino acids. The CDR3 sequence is CASSQGPAGILDTQYF. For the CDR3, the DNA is TGCGCCAGCAGCCAAGGTCCAGCGGGAATCTTAGATACGCAGTATTTT.

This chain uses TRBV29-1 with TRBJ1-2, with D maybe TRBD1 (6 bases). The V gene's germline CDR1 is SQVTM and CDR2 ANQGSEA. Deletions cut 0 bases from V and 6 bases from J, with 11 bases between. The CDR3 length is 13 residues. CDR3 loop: CSVEEVQGNGYTF. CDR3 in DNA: TGCAGCGTTGAAGAAGTACAGGGTAATGGCTACACCTTC.

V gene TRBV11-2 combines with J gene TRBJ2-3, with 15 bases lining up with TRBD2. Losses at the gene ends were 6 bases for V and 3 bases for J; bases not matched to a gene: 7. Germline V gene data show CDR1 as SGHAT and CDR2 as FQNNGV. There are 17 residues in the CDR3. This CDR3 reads CASSKGLAGGRTDTQYF. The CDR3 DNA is TGTGCCAGCAGTAAAGGACTAGCGGGAGGGAGGACAGATACGCAGTATTTT.

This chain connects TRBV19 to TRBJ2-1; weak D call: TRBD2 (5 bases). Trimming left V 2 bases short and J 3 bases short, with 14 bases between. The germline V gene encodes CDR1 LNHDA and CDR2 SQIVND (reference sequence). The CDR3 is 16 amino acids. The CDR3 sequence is CASSIRSGAIYNEQFF. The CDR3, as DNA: TGTGCCAGTAGTATAAGGAGCGGAGCAATCTACAATGAGCAGTTCTTC.

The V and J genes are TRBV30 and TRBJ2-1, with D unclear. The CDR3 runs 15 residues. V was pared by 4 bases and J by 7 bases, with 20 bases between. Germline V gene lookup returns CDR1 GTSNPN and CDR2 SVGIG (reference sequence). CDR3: CAWISWAAPKNEQFF. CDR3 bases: TGTGCCTGGATTAGTTGGGCCGCCCCTAAGAATGAGCAGTTCTTC.

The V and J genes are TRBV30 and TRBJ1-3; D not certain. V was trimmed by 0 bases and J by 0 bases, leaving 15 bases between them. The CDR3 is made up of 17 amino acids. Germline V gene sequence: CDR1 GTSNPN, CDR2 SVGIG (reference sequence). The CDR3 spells CAWSVLGLPRSGNTIYF. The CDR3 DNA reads TGTGCCTGGAGTGTACTGGGCCTGCCACGCTCTGGAAACACCATATATTTT.

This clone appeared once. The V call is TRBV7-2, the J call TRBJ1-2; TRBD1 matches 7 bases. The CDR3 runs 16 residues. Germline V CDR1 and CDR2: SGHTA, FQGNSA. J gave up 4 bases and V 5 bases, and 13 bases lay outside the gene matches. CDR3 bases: TGTGCCAGCAGCCCCCCATCGGCACAGGGGATCTATGGCTACACCTTC. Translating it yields CASSPPSAQGIYGYTF.

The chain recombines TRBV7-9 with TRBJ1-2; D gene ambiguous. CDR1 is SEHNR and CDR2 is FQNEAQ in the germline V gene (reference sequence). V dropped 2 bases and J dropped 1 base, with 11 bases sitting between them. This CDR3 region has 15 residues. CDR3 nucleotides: TGTGCCAGCAGCTTATTCGCCAAGCATAACTATGGCTACACCTTC. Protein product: CASSLFAKHNYGYTF.

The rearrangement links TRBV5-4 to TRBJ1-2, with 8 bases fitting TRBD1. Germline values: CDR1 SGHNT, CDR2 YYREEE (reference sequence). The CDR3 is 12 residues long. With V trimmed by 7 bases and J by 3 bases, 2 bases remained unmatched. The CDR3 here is CASHRGDYGYTF. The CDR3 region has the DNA TGTGCCAGCCACAGGGGGGACTATGGCTACACCTTC.

The CDR3 here is CAWSGTGGSQPQHF. In DNA, the CDR3 is TGTGCCTGGAGCGGGACAGGGGGCAGTCAGCCCCAGCATTTT. This rearrangement joins TRBV30 to TRBJ1-5, with 12 bases fitting TRBD1. V lost 3 bases, J lost 6 bases, and 3 bases stayed unmatched. Germline V lookup: CDR1 GTSNPN, CDR2 SVGIG (reference sequence). The CDR3 spans 14 residues.